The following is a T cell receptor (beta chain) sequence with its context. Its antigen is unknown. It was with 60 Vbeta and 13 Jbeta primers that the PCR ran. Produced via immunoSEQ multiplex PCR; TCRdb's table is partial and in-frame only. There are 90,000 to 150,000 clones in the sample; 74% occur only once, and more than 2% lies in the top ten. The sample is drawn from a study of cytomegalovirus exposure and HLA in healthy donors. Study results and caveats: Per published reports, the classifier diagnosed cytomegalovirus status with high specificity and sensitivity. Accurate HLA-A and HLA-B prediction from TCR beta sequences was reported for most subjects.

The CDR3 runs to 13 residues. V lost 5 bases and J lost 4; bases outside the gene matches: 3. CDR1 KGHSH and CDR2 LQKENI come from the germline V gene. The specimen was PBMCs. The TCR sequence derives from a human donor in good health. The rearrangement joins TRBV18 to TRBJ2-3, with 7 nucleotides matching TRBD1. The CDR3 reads CASSSDRPDTQYF. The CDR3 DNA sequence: TGTGCCAGCTCATCGGACAGGCCAGATACGCAGTATTTT.